The 27 T cell receptor beta chains listed next were all sequenced from one sample in a study of OX40 agonist ivuxolimab in advanced cancers. Assay: immunoSEQ multiplex PCR; the TCRdb copy retains only in-frame clones and omits some. The repertoire holds 95,000 to 150,000 clones, with over 85% as singletons. The sample consisted of CD4+ or CD8+ T cells sorted from blood, taken in a trial of the OX40 agonist ivuxolimab. These receptor sequences come from an adult with an advanced solid tumor such as melanoma, head and neck, liver or kidney cancer.

The gene calls are TRBV2 and TRBJ2-7; D not certain. Trimming left V 4 bases short and J 2 bases short, with 6 bases between. The CDR3 runs 12 residues. Germline CDR1 is SNHLY and CDR2 is FYNNEI. The CDR3 DNA reads TGTGCCAGCAGTGTTTATGCCTACGAGCAGTACTTC. Protein product: CASSVYAYEQYF.

The chain links TRBV18 to TRBJ2-5; D gene ambiguous. V was shortened by 0 bases and J by 4 bases, with 9 bases between the two germline ends. From germline, CDR1 is KGHSH and CDR2 LQKENI. There are 14 residues in the CDR3. CDR3 protein: CASSPPPKGETQYF. As DNA, the CDR3 is TGTGCCAGCTCACCACCGCCAAAGGGAGAGACCCAGTACTTC.

This clone was counted a single time. V and J are TRBV4-1 and TRBJ1-2; tentatively, D is TRBD1 (6 bases). There are 17 residues in the CDR3. V shed 5 bases and J shed 2 bases, with 21 bases lying between them. Germline V gene lookup returns CDR1 MGHRA and CDR2 YSYEKL. CDR3 amino acids: CASSSPTQGGQNYGYTF. The CDR3 nucleotides are TGCGCCAGCAGCTCTCCGACACAAGGAGGACAGAACTATGGCTACACCTTC.

This chain links TRBV27 with TRBJ2-2, with 9 bases lining up with TRBD2. The J segment lost 5 bases and the V segment lost 7 bases, leaving 8 bases of the junction unmatched. The length of the CDR3 is 15 residues. From germline, CDR1 is MNHEY and CDR2 SMNVEV (reference sequence). CDR3 bases: TGTGCCAGCAAATTAGCGGGAGTTTTTACCGGGGAGCTGTTTTTT. Translated: CASKLAGVFTGELFF.

The chain combines TRBV7-2 with TRBJ1-1; 9 bases align to TRBD1. Trimming at V came to 4 bases and at J to 0 bases, leaving 6 bases not matched to a gene. The germline gives CDR1 SGHTA, CDR2 FQGNSA. The CDR3 contains 16 residues. This chain's CDR3 is CASSSQTGGMNTEAFF. The CDR3 DNA sequence: TGTGCCAGCAGCTCCCAGACAGGGGGTATGAACACTGAAGCTTTCTTT.

V gene TRBV7-2 combines with J gene TRBJ2-3; no firm D call. CDR1 is SGHTA, CDR2 FQGNSA, per germline. The CDR3 sequence is 16 residues long. The V and J ends lost 1 base and 0 bases respectively, with 11 bases between them. The CDR3 region is CASSLDARSSTDTQYF. In nucleotides, the CDR3 is TGTGCCAGCAGCTTAGATGCCAGGTCTAGCACAGATACGCAGTATTTT.

In its sample, this clone was seen once. The genes are TRBV19 and TRBJ1-2; D remains ambiguous. This CDR3 has 15 amino acids. The germline CDR1 and CDR2 sequences are LNHDA and SQIVND (reference sequence). V dropped 3 bases and J dropped 8 bases, with 19 bases sitting between them. The CDR3 bases are TGTGCCAGTAGTATGCCCGCGACGGGGTTCCGGGGCTACACCTTC. The encoded protein is CASSMPATGFRGYTF. The full variable domain, completed using reference TRBV19 and TRBJ1-2, is DGGITQSPKYLFRKEGQNVTLSCEQNLNHDAMYWYRQDPGQGLRLIYYSQIVNDFQKGDIAEGYSVSREKKESFPLTVTSAQKNPTAFYLCASSMPATGFRGYTFGSGTRLTVV.

This clone was picked up a small number of times. The rearrangement joins TRBV19 to TRBJ1-1; D is perhaps TRBD1 (5 bases). The CDR3 has 13 residues. V gave up 0 bases and J gave up 10 bases, with 12 bases separating them. Germline assignment: CDR1 LNHDA and CDR2 SQIVND (reference sequence). For the CDR3, the DNA is TGTGCCAGTAGTATAGACAGGGAGCGTGGAGCTTTCTTT. Encoded protein: CASSIDRERGAFF.

This chain joins TRBV6-5 and TRBJ1-1, with D unresolved. The V end lost 4 bases, the J end lost 4 bases, and 13 bases lay between the germline ends. The CDR3 contains 14 residues. The germline V gene encodes CDR1 MNHEY and CDR2 SVGAGI. The CDR3 sequence: CASSSNGVPTEAFF. The CDR3 DNA reads TGTGCCAGCAGTTCTAACGGGGTTCCCACTGAAGCTTTCTTT.

The J gene is TRBJ2-7, the V gene TRBV9, with a possible D match to TRBD1 (6 bases). Deletions cut 2 bases from V and 10 bases from J, with 13 bases between. CDR1 SGDLS and CDR2 YYNGEE come from the germline V gene. The CDR3 has 12 residues. This chain's CDR3 is CASSVGAGFQYF. In DNA form, the CDR3 reads TGTGCCAGCAGCGTGGGGGCTGGGTTTCAGTACTTC.

The CDR3, as DNA: TGTGCCACCAGCAGAGATGTAGGGGTTGGCGTTACTGAAGCTTTCTTT. Translation: CATSRDVGVGVTEAFF. This chain links TRBV15 with TRBJ1-1, with D tentatively TRBD1 (5 bases). Trimming cost V 0 bases and J 5 bases, with 16 bases left between them. This CDR3 region has 16 residues. Germline V CDR1 and CDR2: LNHNV, YYDKDF (reference sequence).

CDR3 residues: CASSRGTWGDTQYF. The DNA for the CDR3 is TGCGCCAGCAGCCGGGGGACCTGGGGGGATACGCAGTATTTT. This chain joins TRBV4-1 and TRBJ2-3; D assignment may be TRBD1 or TRBD2 (5 bases each). V was cut by 4 bases and J by 6 bases, with 14 bases left in between. The length of the CDR3 is 14 residues. The germline gives CDR1 MGHRA, CDR2 YSYEKL.

The rearrangement joins TRBV6-5 to TRBJ1-2; 7 bases match TRBD1. Germline CDR1 reads MNHEY; CDR2 reads SVGAGI. V lost 5 bases to trimming and J lost 8 bases; unmatched junction nucleotides: 8. The CDR3 has 13 residues. CDR3 coding DNA: TGTGCCAGCAGTACAGGGGTAGCTCACGGCTACACCTTC. Translating it yields CASSTGVAHGYTF.

This sequence joins TRBV28 and TRBJ2-7, with no clear D. The CDR3 covers 15 residues. Germline values: CDR1 MDHEN, CDR2 SYDVKM. Trimming removed 6 bases from V and 0 bases from J, with 15 bases in between. In DNA, the CDR3 is TGTGCCAGCAGCCCCCCTTTGCCTAACTCCTACGAGCAGTACTTC. Encoded protein: CASSPPLPNSYEQYF.

This chain uses TRBV6-1 with TRBJ2-3; TRBD2 is a possible D gene (6 bases). Germline V gene sequence: CDR1 MNHNS, CDR2 SASEGT. V was cut by 3 bases and J by 1 base, with 11 bases left in between. The CDR3 runs 15 residues. Here the CDR3 reads CASSDGGGRTDTQYF. CDR3 nucleotides: TGTGCCAGCAGTGACGGGGGAGGTCGCACAGATACGCAGTATTTT.

This sequence joins TRBV5-4 and TRBJ2-5; TRBD1 matches at 9 bases. J lost 2 bases, V lost 3 bases, and 8 bases had no gene match. The germline V gene encodes CDR1 SGHNT and CDR2 YYREEE (reference sequence). The CDR3 runs 16 residues. CDR3 DNA: TGTGCCAGCAGCTCTTTTGGGACAGGGACTCAAGAGACCCAGTACTTC. Residues: CASSSFGTGTQETQYF.

The V and J genes are TRBV5-6 and TRBJ2-1; 12 bases line up with TRBD2. V dropped 6 bases and J dropped 8; count of bases not matched to a gene: 6. This CDR3 has 14 residues. Germline CDR1 is SGHDT and CDR2 is YYEEEE. The DNA of the CDR3 is TGTGCCAGCAAGACCGGGACTAGCGGGTATGAGCAGTTCTTC. Protein: CASKTGTSGYEQFF. Looking up the rest from reference TRBV5-6 and TRBJ2-1 gives the full variable domain: DAGVTQSPTHLIKTRGQQVTLRCSPKSGHDTVSWYQQALGQGPQFIFQYYEEEERQRGNFPDRFSGHQFPNYSSELNVNALLLGDSALYLCASKTGTSGYEQFFGPGTRLTVL.

The chain joins TRBV12-5 to TRBJ2-7, with D tentatively TRBD1 (6 bases). The CDR3 runs to 14 residues. V was shortened by 5 bases and J by 6 bases, with 17 bases between the two germline ends. Looked up from germline, CDR1 is LGHNT and CDR2 is FRNRAP. The CDR3 coding sequence is TGTGCTAGTGGTCCCCCAGCCTCAGGGGCCGAGCAGTACTTC. It specifies CASGPPASGAEQYF.

The rearrangement uses TRBV14 and TRBJ2-5, with 7 bases identical to TRBD1. The CDR3 totals 15 residues. The V segment lost 5 bases and the J segment 5 bases; nucleotides outside the gene matches: 11. Germline values: CDR1 SGHDN, CDR2 FVKESK. CDR3 in amino acids: CASSTPHRGRETQYF. The CDR3 DNA reads as TGTGCCAGCAGCACCCCGCACAGGGGAAGGGAGACCCAGTACTTC.

The genes are TRBV7-2 and TRBJ1-3; 10 bases are shared with TRBD1. With 5 bases clipped from V and 2 bases from J, the junction kept 3 bases outside the gene matches. This CDR3 comprises 15 residues. Germline assignment: CDR1 SGHTA and CDR2 FQGNSA. This CDR3 reads CASSLDRGPGNTIYF. CDR3 in DNA: TGTGCCAGCAGCCTCGACAGGGGGCCTGGAAACACCATATATTTT.

The chain combines TRBV28 with TRBJ2-5; D might be TRBD1 (6 bases). The germline V gene encodes CDR1 MDHEN and CDR2 SYDVKM. CDR3 size: 17 residues. V was trimmed by 6 bases and J by 1 base, leaving 21 bases between them. The CDR3 nucleotides read TGTGCCAGCAGCCCTCGAAACTGGGGGCGCTTCCAAGAGACCCAGTACTTC. Amino acids: CASSPRNWGRFQETQYF.

Comments on this clone: The junction differs from germline at one of its ends, possibly a read error. The rearrangement uses TRBV20-1 and TRBJ2-5; D might be TRBD2 (6 bases). The CDR3 has 11 amino acids. Germline loops: CDR1 DFQATT, CDR2 SNEGSKA (reference sequence). DNA of the CDR3: TGTTCACTGCGGGAAGGGGAGACCCAGTACTTC. Its protein is CSLREGETQYF.

J is TRBJ2-3 and V is TRBV25-1; possibly TRBD1 for D (5 bases). Germline V CDR1 and CDR2: MGHDK, SYGVNS. V was pared by 3 bases and J by 3 bases, with 13 bases between. This CDR3 spans 15 amino acids. The CDR3 coding sequence is TGTGCCAGCAGTGACCGACAGAGGCGGACAGATACGCAGTATTTT. The encoded protein is CASSDRQRRTDTQYF.

The chain carries TRBV18 and TRBJ1-1, with 8 bases aligning to TRBD1. Unmatched junction bases numbered 2, after V lost 2 bases and J lost 0 bases. Germline V gene sequence: CDR1 KGHSH, CDR2 LQKENI. This CDR3 comprises 15 residues. The chain's CDR3 is CASSPRTGLNTEAFF. Written as DNA, the CDR3 is TGTGCCAGCTCACCAAGGACAGGGTTGAACACTGAAGCTTTCTTT.

This chain's CDR3 is CASSPTSAGEFEQYF. Here the CDR3 DNA reads TGTGCCAGCAGCCCGACCTCGGCGGGAGAGTTCGAGCAGTACTTC. The V call is TRBV4-2, the J call TRBJ2-7; 7 nucleotides align to TRBD2. CDR1 LGHNA and CDR2 YNFKEQ come from the germline V gene. V was pared by 4 bases and J by 6 bases, with 12 bases of the junction left unmatched. This CDR3 is 15 amino acids long.

The chain carries TRBV18 and TRBJ2-4; either TRBD1 or TRBD2 may supply D (6 bases each). Trimming left V 2 bases short and J 8 bases short, with 13 bases between. The germline V gene encodes CDR1 KGHSH and CDR2 LQKENI. The CDR3 is 14 amino acids. The CDR3 sequence: CASSPKGGSDIQYF. The CDR3 coding sequence is TGTGCCAGCTCACCAAAGGGGGGATCTGACATTCAGTACTTC.

In DNA form, the CDR3 reads TGTGCCAGCAGCAAAAAGGGAGGGGGCGGCGACGCTGAAGCTTTCTTT. This encodes CASSKKGGGGDAEAFF. This chain uses TRBV21-1 with TRBJ1-1. TRBV21-1 is termed a pseudogene. CDR3 length equals 16 residues.